This T cell receptor beta chain was recovered during a study of shared clonotypes between healthy human individuals. At the level of the study: Per-donor plates numbered three CD4 naive, three CD4 memory, two CD8 naive and one CD8 memory.

Germline-derived CDR1 and CDR2 are SGHRS and YFSETQ. The J segment lost 0 bases and the V segment lost 4 bases, leaving 7 bases of the junction unmatched. The CDR3 spans 15 residues. Several immunoSEQ plates received, in even portions, the genomic DNA of each subset. Measured with immunoSEQ multiplex PCR; TCRdb has only the in-frame clones, and not every one. The repertoire has millions of clones, roughly 96% of them found once; the top ten carry around 0.13%. The chain recombines TRBV5-1 with TRBJ2-7; 7 bases are shared with TRBD1. Sequencing used naive CD4+ T cells sorted from blood. This sample's subset: CD45RA+ positively selected. The receptor was derived from a man aged 18 to 30 in good health. The CDR3 bases are TGCGCCAGCAGCGCTCCCAGGGGGAGCTCCTACGAGCAGTACTTC. Protein product: CASSAPRGSSYEQYF. The full variable domain, its missing parts supplied by reference TRBV5-1 and TRBJ2-7, is KAGVTQTPRYLIKTRGQQVTLSCSPISGHRSVSWYQQTPGQGLQFLFEYFSETQRNKGNFPGRFSGRQFSNSRSEMNVSTLELGDSALYLCASSAPRGSSYEQYFGPGTRLTVT.